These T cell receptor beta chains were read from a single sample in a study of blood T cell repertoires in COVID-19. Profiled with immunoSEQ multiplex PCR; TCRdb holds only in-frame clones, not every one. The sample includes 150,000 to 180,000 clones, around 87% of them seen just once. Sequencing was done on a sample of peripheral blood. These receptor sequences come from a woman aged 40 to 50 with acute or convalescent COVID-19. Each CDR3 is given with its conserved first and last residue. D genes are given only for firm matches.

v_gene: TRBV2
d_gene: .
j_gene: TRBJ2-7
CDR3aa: CASSYTSIGREQYF

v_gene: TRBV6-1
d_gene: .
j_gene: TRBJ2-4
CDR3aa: CASSELRGDIQYF

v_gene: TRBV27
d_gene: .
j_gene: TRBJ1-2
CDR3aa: CASSSSVGGYGYTF

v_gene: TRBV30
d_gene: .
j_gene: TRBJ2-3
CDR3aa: CAWAGAADTQYF

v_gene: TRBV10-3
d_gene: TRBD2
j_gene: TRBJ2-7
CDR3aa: CAISVDGGSYEQYF

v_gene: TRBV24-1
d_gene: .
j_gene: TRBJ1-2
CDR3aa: CATSGDRAYGYTF

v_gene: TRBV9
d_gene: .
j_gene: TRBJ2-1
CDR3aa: CASSVGRATNNEQFF

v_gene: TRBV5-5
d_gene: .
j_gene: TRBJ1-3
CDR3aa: CASSPLGGGNTIYF

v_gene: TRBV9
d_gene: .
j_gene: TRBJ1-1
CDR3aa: CASTRQVANTEAFF

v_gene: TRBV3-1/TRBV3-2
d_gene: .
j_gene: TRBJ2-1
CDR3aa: CASRQTRHKDYNEQFF

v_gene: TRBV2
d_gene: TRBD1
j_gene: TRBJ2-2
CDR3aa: CASSEGDRNTGELFF

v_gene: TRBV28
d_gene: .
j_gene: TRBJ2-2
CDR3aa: CASSLIGDTGELFF

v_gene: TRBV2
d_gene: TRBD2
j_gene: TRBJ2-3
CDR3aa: CASSEAVAGGTDTQYF

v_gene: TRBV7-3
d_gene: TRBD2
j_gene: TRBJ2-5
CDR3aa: CASSSSGSLTETQYF

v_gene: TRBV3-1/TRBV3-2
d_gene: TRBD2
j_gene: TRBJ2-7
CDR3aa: CASIASGRASEQYF

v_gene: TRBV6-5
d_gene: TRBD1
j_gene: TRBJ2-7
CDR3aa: CASSYSAGGPGYEQYF

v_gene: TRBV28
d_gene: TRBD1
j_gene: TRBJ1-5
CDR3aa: CASSPGTGVLQPQHF

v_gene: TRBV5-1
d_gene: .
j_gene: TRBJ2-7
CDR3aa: CASSFTGDEQYF

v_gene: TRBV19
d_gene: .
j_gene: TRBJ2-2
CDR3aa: CASSETIVAGELFF

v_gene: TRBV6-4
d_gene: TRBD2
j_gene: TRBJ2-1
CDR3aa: CASSAGEGSYNEQFF

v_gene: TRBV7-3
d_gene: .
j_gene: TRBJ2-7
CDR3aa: CASSLMAGNAYEQYF

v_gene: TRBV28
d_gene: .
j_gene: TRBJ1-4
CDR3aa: CASSLPQRGEKLFF

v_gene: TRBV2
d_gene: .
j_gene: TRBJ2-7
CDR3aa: CASSAGVSSAEQYF

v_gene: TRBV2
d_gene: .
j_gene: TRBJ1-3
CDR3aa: CASANSGNTIYF

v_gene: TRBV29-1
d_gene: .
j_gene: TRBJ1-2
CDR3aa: CSVRQSYGYTF

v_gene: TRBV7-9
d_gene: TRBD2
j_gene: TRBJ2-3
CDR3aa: CASSSPTSGTDTQYF

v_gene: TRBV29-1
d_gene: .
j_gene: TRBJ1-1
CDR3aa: CSVGKGENTEAFF

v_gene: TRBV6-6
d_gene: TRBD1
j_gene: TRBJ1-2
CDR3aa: CASSSDRGLIYGYTF

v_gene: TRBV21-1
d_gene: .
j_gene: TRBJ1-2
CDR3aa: CASSKVPGGYHGYTF

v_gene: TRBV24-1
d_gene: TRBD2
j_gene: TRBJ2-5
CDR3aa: CATSGTSGDRAQETQYF